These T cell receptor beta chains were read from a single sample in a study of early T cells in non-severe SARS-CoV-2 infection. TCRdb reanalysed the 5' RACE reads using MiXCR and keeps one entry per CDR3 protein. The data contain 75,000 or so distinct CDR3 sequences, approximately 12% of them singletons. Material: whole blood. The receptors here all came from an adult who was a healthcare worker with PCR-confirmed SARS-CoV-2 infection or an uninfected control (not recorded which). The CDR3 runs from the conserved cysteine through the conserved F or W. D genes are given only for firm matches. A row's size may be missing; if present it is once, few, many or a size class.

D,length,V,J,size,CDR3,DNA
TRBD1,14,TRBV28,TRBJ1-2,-,CASSTPGGRNGYTF,TGTGCCAGCAGTACACCAGGGGGGAGGAATGGCTACACCTTC
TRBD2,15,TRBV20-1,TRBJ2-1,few,CSARGLAGGQDEQFF,TGCAGTGCTAGGGGACTAGCGGGAGGGCAGGATGAGCAGTTCTTC
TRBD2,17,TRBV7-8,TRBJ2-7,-,CASSLPRGFGGAYEQYF,TGTGCCAGCAGCTTACCCCGAGGGTTCGGGGGGGCCTACGAGCAGTACTTC
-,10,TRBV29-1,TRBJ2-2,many,CSVFHGELFF,TGCAGCGTTTTCCACGGGGAGCTGTTTTTT
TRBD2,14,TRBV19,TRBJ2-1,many,CASSITSGGVEQFF,TGTGCCAGTAGTATAACTAGCGGGGGTGTGGAGCAGTTCTTC
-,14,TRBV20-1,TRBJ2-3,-,CSARDLSSTDTQYF,TGCAGTGCTAGAGACTTATCTAGCACAGATACGCAGTATTTT
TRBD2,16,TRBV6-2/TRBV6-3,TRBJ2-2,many,CATTLAGVSNTGELFF,TGTGCCACCACCCTAGCGGGGGTTTCGAACACCGGGGAGCTGTTTTTT
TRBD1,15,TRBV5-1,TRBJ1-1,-,CASSLKAGGIPEAFF,TGCGCCAGCAGCTTGAAGGCAGGGGGCATCCCTGAAGCTTTCTTT
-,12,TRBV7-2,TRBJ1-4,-,CASSLSVEKLFF,TGTGCCAGCAGCTTATCTGTTGAAAAACTGTTTTTT
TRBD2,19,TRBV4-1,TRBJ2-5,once,CASSQDRSSGRAREETRYF,TGCGCCAGCAGCCAAGATCGGAGTAGCGGGAGGGCCAGGGAAGAGACCCGGTACTTC
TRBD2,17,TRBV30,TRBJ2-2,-,CAWSPGTSERVTGELFF,TGTGCCTGGAGCCCCGGGACTAGCGAGAGGGTGACGGGGGAGCTGTTTTTT
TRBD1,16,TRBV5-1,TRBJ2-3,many,CASSKDRGRGPDTQYF,TGCGCCAGCAGCAAAGACAGGGGGCGCGGCCCAGATACGCAGTATTTT
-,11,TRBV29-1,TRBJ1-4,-,CSVEGGEKLFF,TGCAGCGTTGAGGGGGGGGAAAAACTGTTTTTT
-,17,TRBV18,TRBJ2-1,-,CASSPWSRSISYNEQFF,TGTGCCAGCTCACCATGGTCGCGGTCCATCTCCTACAATGAGCAGTTCTTC
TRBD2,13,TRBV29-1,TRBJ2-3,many,CSGSSGSTDTQYF,TGCAGCGGATCTAGCGGAAGCACAGATACGCAGTATTTT
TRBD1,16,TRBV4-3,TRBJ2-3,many,CASSHGTASSTDTQYF,TGCGCCAGCAGCCATGGGACAGCTAGTAGCACAGATACGCAGTATTTT
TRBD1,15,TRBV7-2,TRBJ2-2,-,CASSPRDPRGRELFF,TGTGCCAGCAGTCCCCGGGACCCCAGGGGGAGGGAGCTGTTTTTT
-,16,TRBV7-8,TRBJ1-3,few,CASSFSSRGSGNTIYF,TGTGCCAGCAGCTTTTCCAGCAGGGGCTCTGGAAACACCATATATTTT
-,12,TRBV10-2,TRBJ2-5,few,CASSESRETQYF,TGCGCCAGCAGTGAGTCAAGAGAGACCCAGTACTTC
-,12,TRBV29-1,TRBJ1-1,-,CSVAGPGSEAFF,TGCAGCGTTGCGGGACCGGGGTCTGAGGCTTTCTTT
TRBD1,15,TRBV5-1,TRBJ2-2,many,CASSLMTGGTGELFF,TGCGCCAGCAGCTTAATGACAGGGGGCACCGGGGAGCTGTTTTTT
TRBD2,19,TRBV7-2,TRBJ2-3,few,CASHQTPRLAGGGTDTQYF,TGTGCCAGCCACCAAACCCCGAGACTAGCGGGGGGGGGCACAGATACGCAGTATTTT
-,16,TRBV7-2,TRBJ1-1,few,CASSLARLIMNTEAFF,TGTGCCAGCAGCTTAGCGAGACTTATAATGAACACTGAAGCTTTCTTT
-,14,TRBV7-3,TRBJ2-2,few,CASSLMGGTGELFF,TGTGCCAGCAGCTTAATGGGCGGCACCGGGGAGCTGTTTTTT
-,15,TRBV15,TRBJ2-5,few,CATSRGAGDQETQYF,TGTGCCACCAGCAGGGGCGCAGGGGATCAAGAGACCCAGTACTTC
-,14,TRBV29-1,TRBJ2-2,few,CSVLNREKAGELFF,TGCAGCGTCCTAAACCGGGAGAAGGCCGGGGAGCTGTTTTTT
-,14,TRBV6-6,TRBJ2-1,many,CASSYSFGTNEQFF,TGTGCCAGCAGTTACTCATTTGGAACCAATGAGCAGTTCTTC
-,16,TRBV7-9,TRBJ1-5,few,CASSLGTSLGNQPQHF,TGTGCCAGCAGCTTAGGGACATCCTTAGGCAATCAGCCCCAGCATTTT
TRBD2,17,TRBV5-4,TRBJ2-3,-,CASSPEGAGLSTDTQYF,TGTGCCAGCAGCCCTGAAGGAGCGGGGCTTAGCACAGATACGCAGTATTTT
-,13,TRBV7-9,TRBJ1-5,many,CASAGLSNQPQHF,TGTGCCAGCGCAGGTCTCAGCAATCAGCCCCAGCATTTT
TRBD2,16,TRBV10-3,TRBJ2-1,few,CAISESASGRGNEQFF,TGTGCCATCAGTGAGTCGGCTAGCGGGAGGGGCAATGAGCAGTTCTTC
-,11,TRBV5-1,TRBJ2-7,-,CASRRSYEQYF,TGCGCCAGCAGACGGTCCTACGAGCAGTACTTC
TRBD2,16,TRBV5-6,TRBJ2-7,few,CASSRLADPTSYEQYF,TGTGCCAGCAGCCGGCTAGCGGACCCAACTTCTTACGAGCAGTACTTC
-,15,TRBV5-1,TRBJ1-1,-,CASSLYQGPNTEAFF,TGCGCCAGCAGCTTGTATCAGGGCCCCAACACTGAAGCTTTCTTT
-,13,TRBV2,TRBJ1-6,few,CASSGTANSPLHF,TGTGCCAGCAGCGGGACGGCGAATTCACCCCTCCACTTT
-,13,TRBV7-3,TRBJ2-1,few,CASSFRDSDEQFF,TGTGCCAGCAGCTTCCGGGACTCGGATGAGCAGTTCTTC
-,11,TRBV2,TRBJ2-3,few,CARRLGDTQYF,TGTGCCAGGAGACTAGGAGATACGCAGTATTTT
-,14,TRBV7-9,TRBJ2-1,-,CASSLAGSTIEQFF,TGTGCCAGCAGCTTAGCGGGGAGCACTATTGAGCAGTTCTTC
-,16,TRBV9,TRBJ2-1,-,CASSVSKRTSYNEQFF,TGTGCCAGCAGCGTATCTAAGCGGACATCCTACAATGAGCAGTTCTTC
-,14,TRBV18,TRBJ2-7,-,CASSPRASTYEQYF,TGTGCCAGCTCACCAAGGGCCTCCACCTACGAGCAGTACTTC
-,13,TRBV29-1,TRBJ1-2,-,CSVESRDLYGYTF,TGCAGCGTTGAATCTAGGGACCTCTATGGCTACACCTTC
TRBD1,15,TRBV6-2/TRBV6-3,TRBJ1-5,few,CASRRDRHSNQPQHF,TGTGCCAGCAGGCGGGACAGGCATAGCAATCAGCCCCAGCATTTT
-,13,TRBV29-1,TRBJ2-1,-,CSPREVSSNEQFF,TGCAGCCCCCGGGAAGTTAGCTCCAATGAGCAGTTCTTC
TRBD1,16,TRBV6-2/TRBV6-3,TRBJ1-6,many,CASTRTGSSYNSPLHF,TGTGCCAGCACCAGGACAGGGAGCTCCTATAATTCACCCCTCCACTTT
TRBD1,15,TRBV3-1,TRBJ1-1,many,CASSLPDRGASEAFF,TGTGCCAGCAGCCTCCCCGACAGGGGAGCATCTGAAGCTTTCTTT
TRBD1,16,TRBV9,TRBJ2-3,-,CASSDNRGTSTDTQYF,TGTGCCAGCAGCGACAACAGGGGTACTAGCACAGATACGCAGTATTTT
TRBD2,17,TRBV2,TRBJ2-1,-,CASEQHQRGRASNEQFF,TGTGCCAGCGAACAGCACCAACGCGGGAGAGCAAGCAATGAGCAGTTCTTC
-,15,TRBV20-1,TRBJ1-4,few,CSARDQLGSNEKLFF,TGCAGTGCTAGAGATCAGCTGGGCAGCAATGAAAAACTGTTTTTT
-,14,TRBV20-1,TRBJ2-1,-,CSARVIGGYNEQFF,TGCAGTGCTAGAGTTATAGGGGGTTACAATGAGCAGTTCTTC
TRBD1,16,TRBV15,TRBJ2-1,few,CATSRVVQGAYNEQFF,TGTGCCACCAGCAGAGTCGTTCAGGGGGCCTACAATGAGCAGTTCTTC
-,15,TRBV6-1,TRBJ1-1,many,CASRHLDGKNTEAFF,TGTGCCAGCAGACACTTGGACGGAAAGAACACTGAAGCTTTCTTT
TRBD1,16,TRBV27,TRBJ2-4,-,CASSLFGQGTKNIQYF,TGTGCCAGCAGTTTATTTGGACAGGGAACCAAAAACATTCAGTACTTC
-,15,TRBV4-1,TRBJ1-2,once,CASSQRESGLRGYTF,TGCGCCAGCAGCCAAAGGGAATCCGGGCTAAGGGGCTACACCTTC
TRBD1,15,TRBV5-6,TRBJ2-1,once,CASSSGTGAYNEQFF,TGTGCCAGCAGCTCCGGGACAGGAGCCTACAATGAGCAGTTCTTC